This T cell receptor (beta chain) was observed in a study of T cell responses to AZD1222 COVID-19 vaccine (dated by TCRdb to about 2021). For context, the study as a whole: Because spike-specific TCR depth and breadth did not differ between the two schedules, AZD1222 recipients who got a second dose at roughly 4 weeks were pooled with those who got a second dose at roughly 12 weeks. A total of about 230 trial participants underwent TCR sequencing, of whom 200 to 220 received two doses of AZD1222 and some 26 received two doses of the MenACWY control vaccine. Trial participants were enrolled by age into 18-55, 56-69 and 70-plus year subgroups, with roughly 150, 30 and 60 TCR-sequenced participants respectively.

The germline V gene yields SGHTA for CDR1 and FQGNSA for CDR2. Trimming removed 1 base from V and 8 bases from J, leaving 11 bases between the germline ends. The CDR3 sequence holds 13 residues, the cysteine and phenylalanine included. CDR3 DNA only is kept here, 39 bases in frame from base 1. Read against the paper, the sample's time point label means: baseline before first vaccination. Vaccinee samples were obtained from the UK trials COV001 and COV002, which included a single-blind randomized controlled phase 2/3 trial of AZD1222 (ChAdOx1 nCoV-19) in healthy adults. Trial participant PBMC samples were collected at day 0 and day 28 after the second dose for TCRbeta chain sequencing. Points the paper makes about the study in general: Epitopes outside the regions mutated in the B.1.351 and B.1.1.7 variants were reportedly recognized by nearly half of the unique spike-specific TCRs. Conclusions about previously exposed vaccinees were limited because only six AZD1222 recipients were SARS-CoV-2 seropositive at baseline. No day 14 peak-response samples were available, so repertoires were characterized only after the peak T cell response. The vaccine-associated CD4 TCRs covered the entire spike protein, and the dominant responses fell in regions 160-218 and 743-854. Most participants were white British and females outnumbered males, and the authors suggested that clonal diversity may have been underestimated. In the small 56-69-year group, the increase in depth fell short of significance, most likely because of low power. After two AZD1222 doses, both the breadth and the depth of spike-specific TCRs were significantly higher than at day 0 and than in MenACWY recipients.

As concerns this clone: The antigen it binds to is not known. Base qualities are not at hand, and no much larger clone is one base apart.

The CDR3 regions of human TCRbeta chains were analyzed by immunosequencing. Regarding the original processing steps: TCRs in the repertoires were matched against a reference library of SARS-CoV-2-specific TCRs that had been generated with the MIRA antigen-specificity platform. Breadth was defined as the fraction of unique TCRs that were SARS-CoV-2-associated, and depth was defined as the fraction of total T cells that were SARS-CoV-2-associated. Using the MIRA data, each spike-specific TCR was assigned both to the spike region to which the TCR was reactive and to a CD4 or CD8 class. Log10-transformed breadth and depth values were compared by one-way ANOVA with Sidak's multiple comparisons tests. TCRdb took this table from immuneACCESS and kept in-frame rearrangements with V and J called. Such tables lack part of the clones; where checked against another copy, unresolved V genes explain under half of the gap, and the rest is unexplained. Clonal size and the V and J genes are those of that table, whereas D and trimming came from the DNA. This sample is represented by about 110,000 clones; roughly 90% of them were singletons. The top ten clonotypes cover about 8.3% of the sample.

The V gene is TRBV7-2 and the J gene is TRBJ1-2; tentative D gene TRBD1, with 6 bases matching. The material was peripheral blood, obtained on day 0 of AZD1222 vaccination. The TCR comes from an adult in good health. The CDR3 protein is CASSLGPGEGYTF. The bases are TGTGCCAGCAGCTTAGGTCCAGGGGAGGGCTACACCTTC.